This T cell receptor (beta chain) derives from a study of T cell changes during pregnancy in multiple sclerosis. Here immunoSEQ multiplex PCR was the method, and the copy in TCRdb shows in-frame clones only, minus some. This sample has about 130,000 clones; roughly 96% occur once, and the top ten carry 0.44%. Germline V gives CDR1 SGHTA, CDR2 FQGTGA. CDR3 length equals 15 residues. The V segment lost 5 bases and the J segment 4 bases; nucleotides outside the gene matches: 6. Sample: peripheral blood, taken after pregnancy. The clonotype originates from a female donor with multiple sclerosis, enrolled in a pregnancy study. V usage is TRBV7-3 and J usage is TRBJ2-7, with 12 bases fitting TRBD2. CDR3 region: CASSPGLAGTYEQYF. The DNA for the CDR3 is TGTGCCAGCAGCCCTGGACTAGCGGGGACTTACGAGCAGTACTTC.